This T cell receptor (beta chain) was observed in a study of blood T cell repertoires in COVID-19. As for the study in general: The United States, Italy and Spain supplied acute and convalescent COVID-19 samples. PBMCs, B-cell-depleted T cells, or T cells were the source of the cDNA or gDNA that made up the material.

Original data processing: The assay estimated nucleated cells by amplifying reference gene primers. TCRdb keeps only in-frame clones here, not all; method: immunoSEQ multiplex PCR. V, J and clone size are taken as reported in that table, and D and trimming were inferred from the DNA itself. The top ten clones hold roughly 12% of a sample with some 96,000 clones, roughly 84% of them seen once. The CDR3 is 15 residues long. Trimming stripped 4 bases from V and 2 bases from J, with 15 bases between. In germline, CDR1 is MGHDK, CDR2 SYGVNS. The sequenced sample was peripheral blood. V is TRBV25-1 and J is TRBJ2-7; a possible D gene is TRBD2 (6 bases). The sequence was collected from a human donor in a cohort sampled during active COVID-19. Here the CDR3 DNA reads TGTGCCAGCAGTGCCCTGGAGGGTCGCACCTACGAGCAGTACTTC. Translated: CASSALEGRTYEQYF.